This section outlines one T cell receptor (beta chain) sequence together with its context. These data are taken from a study of blood T cell repertoires in COVID-19. For the study at large: The samples span acute and convalescent COVID-19 from the United States, Italy and Spain. T cells, B-cell-depleted T cells, or PBMCs supplied cDNA or gDNA.

Participants were aged roughly 18 to 100 years from 24 US areas. Trimming at V came to 1 base and at J to 3 bases, leaving 9 bases not matched to a gene. This CDR3 comprises 17 residues. CDR1 and CDR2 from the germline V gene are LGHDT and YNNKEL (reference sequence). Per the original methods: How many nucleated cells were present was estimated from reference gene primer amplification. Sequencing used immunoSEQ multiplex PCR; TCRdb keeps in-frame clones, though not all of them. That table furnishes V, J and clone size, whereas the DNA furnished D and trimming. The repertoire holds under 250,000 clones, with about 76% as singletons.

Sequenced: PBMCs or T cells enriched from blood (not recorded which). V is TRBV3-1 (or the pseudogene TRBV3-2) and J is TRBJ2-5; 9 bases line up with TRBD1. The receptor was isolated from a woman aged 45-59 years with acute COVID-19. CDR3 sequence reads: CASSQGLQGQGKETQYF. In DNA form, the CDR3 reads TGTGCCAGCAGCCAAGGACTGCAGGGACAGGGCAAAGAGACCCAGTACTTC.